Following are 25 T cell receptor beta chains from one sample sequenced in a study of human T cells and chemical hapten exposure. Time point reported: healthy volunteer bleed at 6 weeks. Unfractionated whole blood served as the source for total RNA extraction. Via MiXCR, TCRdb re-called the RACE reads, giving one row per CDR3 protein. The sample shows tens of thousands of distinct CDR3 sequences, 8.6% of them seen only once. The sample consisted of whole blood. The receptors originated from a male donor in good health. Some clones in this sample may be carry-over from other donors' samples.

This clonotype has only a few counts. The chain has TRBV4-2 and TRBJ2-7; perhaps TRBD1 as D (6 bases). Germline assignment: CDR1 LGHNA and CDR2 YNFKEQ. With 0 bases removed from V and 5 bases from J, the gap between germline ends came to 11 bases. This CDR3 is 14 amino acids long. In DNA, the CDR3 is TGTGCCAGCAGCCAAGATGATGAGGGGGACGAGCAGTACTTC. Its translation is CASSQDDEGDEQYF.

This rearrangement joins TRBV6-1 to TRBJ2-3, with D possibly being TRBD1 (5 bases). Per the germline V gene, CDR1 is MNHNS and CDR2 is SASEGT. V lost 3 bases, J lost 2 bases, and 9 bases lay in between. The CDR3 covers 14 residues. Written as DNA, the CDR3 is TGTGCCAGCAGTGACGGCAGGGACACAGATACGCAGTATTTT. Translating gives CASSDGRDTDTQYF.

This clonotype was recorded many times. The chain carries TRBV29-1 and TRBJ2-1; D remains ambiguous. The CDR3 has 11 amino acids. Germline loops: CDR1 SQVTM, CDR2 ANQGSEA. Trimming shortened V by 5 bases and J by 5 bases, and 7 bases separated the two germline ends. CDR3 sequence: CSVLQNNEQFF. In DNA, the CDR3 is TGCAGCGTTCTCCAGAACAATGAGCAGTTCTTC.

This clonotype came up a few times. The chain uses TRBV6-5 and TRBJ2-5, with D possibly being TRBD1 (6 bases). Germline-derived CDR1 and CDR2 are MNHEY and SVGAGI. V was shortened by 5 bases and J by 3 bases, with 16 bases between the two germline ends. There are 15 residues in the CDR3. The CDR3 DNA is TGTGCCAGCAGTCTACAGGGCAGGTTAGAAGAGACCCAGTACTTC. It codes for CASSLQGRLEETQYF.

This clonotype has only a few counts. The rearrangement links TRBV10-3 to TRBJ2-3; D may match TRBD1 or TRBD2 (5 bases each). CDR1 is ENHRY and CDR2 is SYGVKD in the germline V gene. V lost 0 bases and J 4 bases, leaving 8 bases between the germline ends. The CDR3 runs 14 residues. CDR3 sequence reads: CAISESGDPDTQYF. Written as DNA, the CDR3 is TGTGCCATCAGTGAGTCGGGGGACCCAGATACGCAGTATTTT.

This chain uses TRBV9 with TRBJ2-4; 9 nucleotides line up with TRBD2. The CDR3 extends over 18 amino acids. After removal of 4 bases from V and 1 base from J, the junction contained 12 bases not matched to a gene. Per the germline V gene, CDR1 is SGDLS and CDR2 is YYNGEE. CDR3 in amino acids: CASSPLAGLGFAKNIQYF. As DNA, the CDR3 is TGTGCCAGCAGCCCGCTAGCGGGATTAGGATTCGCCAAAAACATTCAGTACTTC.

The table lists this clonotype with many counts. This chain connects TRBV5-5 to TRBJ2-7; the match to TRBD1 covers 7 bases. From germline, CDR1 is SGHKS and CDR2 YYEKEE (reference sequence). J was trimmed by 5 bases and V by 4 bases; bases with no gene match: 9. This CDR3 comprises 14 residues. The CDR3 sequence is CASSIDRDSDEQYF. For the CDR3, the DNA is TGTGCCAGCAGCATCGACAGGGATTCGGACGAGCAGTACTTC.

Only one count was recorded for this clonotype. The genes are TRBV6-1 and TRBJ1-3; D remains ambiguous. The CDR3 loop spans 15 amino acids. Germline V gives CDR1 MNHNS, CDR2 SASEGT. Trimming pared 0 bases from V and 3 bases from J, leaving 9 bases between. The CDR3 DNA reads TGTGCCAGCAGTGAAGCGCTCACCTGTGGAAACACCATATATTTT. Translation gives CASSEALTCGNTIYF.

This chain uses TRBV5-1 with TRBJ2-7; TRBD1 aligns across 9 bases. The trim removed 0 bases at V and 6 bases at J, leaving 7 bases unmatched. Germline loops: CDR1 SGHRS, CDR2 YFSETQ. The CDR3 runs 15 residues. CDR3 coding DNA: TGCGCCAGCAGCTTGGCCGCACAGGGGGCAGGCGAGCAGTACTTC. Its protein product is CASSLAAQGAGEQYF.

Ten or more counts support this clonotype. This chain connects TRBV3-1 to TRBJ2-7; 7 nucleotides line up with TRBD1. Germline-derived CDR1 and CDR2 are LGHDT and YNNKEL (reference sequence). With V trimmed by 4 bases and J by 0 bases, 6 bases remained unmatched. CDR3 length: 15 amino acids. CDR3 sequence (DNA): TGTGCCAGCAGCCTATGGGCAGGGGGCTCCTACGAGCAGTACTTC. Its protein product is CASSLWAGGSYEQYF.

J is TRBJ2-2 and V is TRBV3-1; D is unresolved. CDR3 size: 14 residues. Trimming stripped 4 bases from V and 2 bases from J, with 8 bases between. Germline V gives CDR1 LGHDT, CDR2 YNNKEL (reference sequence). This CDR3 reads CASSRSLNTGELFF. CDR3 in DNA: TGTGCCAGCAGCCGCAGCTTAAACACCGGGGAGCTGTTTTTT. Looking up the rest from reference TRBV3-1 and TRBJ2-2 gives the full variable domain: DTAVSQTPKYLVTQMGNDKSIKCEQNLGHDTMYWYKQDSKKFLKIMFSYNNKELIINETVPNRFSPKSPDKAHLNLHINSLELGDSAVYFCASSRSLNTGELFFGEGSRLTVL.

This clonotype was detected only a few times. This chain links TRBV7-9 with TRBJ2-3; TRBD1 matches 7 bases. CDR3 length equals 14 residues. The junction had 4 bases not matched to a gene; V was cut back by 5 bases and J by 2 bases. CDR1 is SEHNR, CDR2 FQNEAQ, per germline (reference sequence). CDR3 DNA: TGTGCCAGCAGCATGGACAGGATCACAGATACGCAGTATTTT. Encoded protein: CASSMDRITDTQYF.

This sequence joins TRBV3-1 and TRBJ1-4; D unclear. CDR3 length: 16 residues. The V gene's germline CDR1 is LGHDT and CDR2 YNNKEL (reference sequence). Trimming removed 2 bases from V and 5 bases from J, with 15 bases in between. Here the CDR3 reads CASSQLRTDPNEKLFF. CDR3 nucleotides: TGTGCCAGCAGCCAATTACGAACAGACCCCAATGAAAAACTGTTTTTT.

This chain joins TRBV7-9 and TRBJ1-1, with TRBD1 matching 7 bases. The V segment lost 5 bases and the J segment 2 bases; nucleotides outside the gene matches: 5. Germline lookup yields CDR1 SEHNR and CDR2 FQNEAQ (reference sequence). The CDR3 is 14 residues long. For the CDR3, the DNA is TGTGCCAGCAGCCCGGGACAGTATAACACTGAAGCTTTCTTT. Translation: CASSPGQYNTEAFF.

The rearrangement links TRBV12-3 or TRBV12-4 to TRBJ2-7; 11 bases fit TRBD1. The CDR3 covers 15 residues. Trimming took 6 bases from V and 2 from J; bases not matched to a gene: 6. CDR3: CASSQEGQGAYEQYF. In DNA form, the CDR3 reads TGTGCCAGCAGCCAGGAGGGACAGGGGGCCTACGAGCAGTACTTC.

The chain employs TRBV20-1 and TRBJ2-3; 8 bases line up with TRBD2. V trimming: 2 bases; J trimming: 3 bases; junction bases outside the gene matches: 7. CDR1 and CDR2 (germline): DFQATT, SNEGSKA (reference sequence). This CDR3 comprises 15 residues. DNA for the CDR3: TGCAGTGCTAGAAGGAGCGGGAGTAGGACAGATACGCAGTATTTT. Amino acids: CSARRSGSRTDTQYF.

The chain employs TRBV20-1 and TRBJ2-1; 12 positions agree with TRBD2. Trimming took 5 bases from V and 2 from J; bases not matched to a gene: 10. The CDR3 totals 17 residues. The germline V gene encodes CDR1 DFQATT and CDR2 SNEGSKA (reference sequence). The CDR3 protein is CSAPRLAGAPPYNEQFF. CDR3 in DNA: TGCAGTGCTCCCCGACTAGCGGGAGCTCCCCCCTACAATGAGCAGTTCTTC.

The chain has TRBV7-9 and TRBJ1-4, with D unclear. Germline-derived CDR1 and CDR2 are SEHNR and FQNEAQ (reference sequence). The CDR3 covers 21 residues. The V gene lost 1 base and the J gene lost 2 bases, with 26 bases spanning the gap. CDR3 coding DNA: TGTGCCAGCAGCTTAGAGCATATGGTCAGTGGGCCTTGGGAGACTAATGAAAAACTGTTTTTT. It encodes CASSLEHMVSGPWETNEKLFF.

This clonotype was detected ten times or more. This rearrangement joins TRBV6-5 to TRBJ1-2; 7 nucleotides align to TRBD1. V was pared by 2 bases and J by 4 bases, with 7 bases of the junction left unmatched. Germline V lookup: CDR1 MNHEY, CDR2 SVGAGI. This CDR3 is 15 amino acids long. CDR3 coding DNA: TGTGCCAGCAGTTACGGAACAGGGGATATCTATGGCTACACCTTC. This translates into CASSYGTGDIYGYTF.

The V and J genes are TRBV25-1 and TRBJ1-3; the D is unclear. The CDR3 sequence is 13 residues long. CDR1 MGHDK and CDR2 SYGVNS come from the germline V gene. The germline V and J ends were trimmed by 4 bases and 2 bases, with 6 bases remaining between them. The CDR3 sequence: CASSVGTGNTIYF. CDR3 nucleotide sequence: TGTGCCAGCAGTGTGGGGACTGGAAACACCATATATTTT.

This chain joins TRBV12-3 or TRBV12-4 and TRBJ2-7, with 8 bases lining up with TRBD2. The CDR3 has 14 residues. Unmatched junction bases numbered 10, after V lost 6 bases and J lost 6 bases. DNA of the CDR3: TGTGCCAGCAGCCCTCCAGCGGGGGCTCCCGAGCAGTACTTC. Translation: CASSPPAGAPEQYF.

This clonotype has only a few counts. This sequence joins TRBV3-1 and TRBJ2-5; TRBD2 matches 10 bases. The germline gives CDR1 LGHDT, CDR2 YNNKEL (reference sequence). V trimming: 4 bases; J trimming: 5 bases; junction bases outside the gene matches: 7. The CDR3 contains 15 residues. In DNA form, the CDR3 reads TGTGCCAGCAGCCCCTGGAGCGGGAGGGCCGAGACCCAGTACTTC. Translation: CASSPWSGRAETQYF.

Many counts were recorded for this clonotype. The chain links TRBV19 to TRBJ2-7; D is ambiguous. V dropped 4 bases and J dropped 0 bases, with 7 bases sitting between them. Germline CDR1 reads LNHDA; CDR2 reads SQIVND (reference sequence). There are 13 residues in the CDR3. Written as DNA, the CDR3 is TGTGCCAGTAGTACCGGAGTCTCCTACGAGCAGTACTTC. This sequence encodes CASSTGVSYEQYF.

This chain links TRBV13 with TRBJ2-1; D is ambiguous. Trimming took 3 bases from V and 9 from J, leaving 9 bases between them. Looked up from germline, CDR1 is PRHDT and CDR2 is FYEKMQ (reference sequence). This CDR3 contains 12 residues. CDR3 protein: CASSLGSFEQFF. As DNA, the CDR3 is TGTGCCAGCAGCTTGGGATCCTTTGAGCAGTTCTTC. The full variable domain, in which reference TRBV13 and TRBJ2-1 provide the parts outside the CDR3, is AAGVIQSPRHLIKEKRETATLKCYPIPRHDTVYWYQQGPGQDPQFLISFYEKMQSDKGSIPDRFSAQQFSDYHSELNMSSLELGDSALYFCASSLGSFEQFFGPGTRLTVL.

The rearrangement links TRBV6-5 to TRBJ1-2; D unclear. Trimming removed 6 bases at V and 7 bases at J, with 24 bases between. The CDR3 consists of 16 residues. Looked up from germline, CDR1 is MNHEY and CDR2 is SVGAGI. The CDR3 protein is CASSQSWGEGPSGYTF. For the CDR3, the DNA is TGTGCCAGCAGCCAGTCTTGGGGAGAGGGTCCGAGTGGCTACACCTTC.